This T cell receptor beta chain was documented in a study of T cells in Graves' hyperthyroidism and ophthalmopathy. This clonotype has a count of ten or more. At least 3 on the Clinical Activity Score was recorded for ophthalmopathy patients, who also had NOSPECS grade at least 4 and duration under 3 months. Fresh peripheral blood, roughly 10 ml of it, supplied the PBMCs. The source material, RNA transcripts, was used to amplify TCR beta CDR3 regions. The HTBI primer set served for first-round RT-PCR of the TCR CDR3. TCRdb re-analysed the multiplex PCR reads in MiXCR, keeping a single row per CDR3 protein. The data contain 560,000 or so distinct CDR3 sequences, about 20% of them seen just once; the ten biggest clones take up around 50%. This TCR was sampled from a middle-aged man with Graves' ophthalmopathy. Sequenced: blood.

CDR3 sequence reads: CASRVRNLDEQYF. The CDR3, as DNA: TGTGCCAGCAGGGTAAGGAACTTGGACGAGCAGTACTTC. V is TRBV6-2 or TRBV6-3 and J is TRBJ2-7; D gene unclear. Germline CDR1 and CDR2: MNHEY and SVGEGT. The CDR3 has 13 amino acids. The V end was cut by 6 bases, the J end by 5 bases, with 14 bases between.